The 17 T cell receptor beta chains listed next were all sequenced from one sample in a study of cytomegalovirus exposure and HLA in healthy donors. Primers: 60 Vbeta forward and 13 Jbeta reverse. TCRdb's copy holds only in-frame clones and misses some; the assay was immunoSEQ multiplex PCR. Of 150,000 or so clones listed, roughly 66% are singletons. Sequenced sample: PBMCs. These receptors were taken from a woman under 30 in good health and CMV-seronegative.

This clone was seen a few times. The chain recombines TRBV6-1 with TRBJ1-2; the D gene is possibly TRBD1 (5 bases). The CDR3 loop spans 16 amino acids. Looked up from germline, CDR1 is MNHNS and CDR2 is SASEGT. Trimming cost V 4 bases and J 4 bases, with 19 bases left between them. The CDR3 region has the DNA TGTGCCAGCAGTGCCTTAACCCAGGGTAGGGGCTATGGCTACACCTTC. As protein: CASSALTQGRGYGYTF.

The gene calls are TRBV27 and TRBJ2-5; TRBD2 might be the D (6 bases). Per the germline V gene, CDR1 is MNHEY and CDR2 is SMNVEV (reference sequence). The CDR3 consists of 15 residues. The germline V and J ends were trimmed by 5 bases and 7 bases, with 20 bases remaining between them. The CDR3: CASSALTSLIGTQYF. CDR3 bases: TGTGCCAGCAGTGCCCTTACTAGCTTAATCGGGACCCAGTACTTC.

J is TRBJ2-3 and V is TRBV6-4; a weak D match, TRBD1 (5 bases). The germline V and J ends were trimmed by 5 bases and 1 base, with 10 bases remaining between them. From germline, CDR1 is MRHNA and CDR2 SNTAGT. This CDR3 region has 14 residues. CDR3 protein: CASSIRDGTDTQYF. CDR3 bases: TGTGCCAGCAGTATCAGGGATGGCACAGATACGCAGTATTTT.

The chain has TRBV2 and TRBJ2-3, with 7 bases identical to TRBD1. The germline V gene has CDR1 SNHLY and CDR2 FYNNEI. J gave up 4 bases and V 6 bases, and 4 bases lay outside the gene matches. The CDR3 is 13 residues long. The CDR3 here is CASSDTGADTQYF. Written as DNA, the CDR3 is TGTGCCAGCAGCGATACAGGGGCAGATACGCAGTATTTT.

The chain is built from TRBV15 and TRBJ2-3; 9 nucleotides agree with TRBD2. The CDR3 runs 15 residues. V trimming: 5 bases; J trimming: 4 bases; junction bases outside the gene matches: 7. The germline CDR1 and CDR2 sequences are LNHNV and YYDKDF (reference sequence). CDR3 sequence reads: CATSGSGRSADTQYF. Written as DNA, the CDR3 is TGTGCCACCAGCGGGAGCGGGAGGTCTGCAGATACGCAGTATTTT.

This chain connects TRBV4-1 to TRBJ1-1, with D unresolved. The germline CDR1 and CDR2 sequences are MGHRA and YSYEKL. V shed 1 base and J shed 6 bases, with 12 bases lying between them. The CDR3 totals 14 residues. The CDR3 DNA is TGCGCCAGCAGCCAAGGACTGCGAGGCGCTGAAGCTTTCTTT. It encodes CASSQGLRGAEAFF.

The chain is built from TRBV9 and TRBJ2-2; TRBD2 matches at 11 bases. J gave up 2 bases and V 0 bases, and 9 bases lay outside the gene matches. The CDR3 runs 19 residues. Per germline, CDR1 SGDLS and CDR2 YYNGEE. Here the CDR3 reads CASSVALRTSGFNTGELFF. CDR3 DNA: TGTGCCAGCAGCGTAGCCCTTCGGACTAGCGGGTTCAACACCGGGGAGCTGTTTTTT.

The chain uses TRBV28 and TRBJ2-6; D not certain. Germline assignment: CDR1 MDHEN and CDR2 SYDVKM. The V and J ends lost 7 bases and 1 base respectively, with 11 bases between them. CDR3 size: 15 residues. The CDR3 spells CASNTIPSGANVLTF. The CDR3 DNA reads TGTGCCAGCAATACAATCCCGTCTGGGGCCAACGTCCTGACTTTC.

The chain is built from TRBV29-1 and TRBJ1-1; D gene uncertain. The CDR3 contains 13 residues. V gave up 6 bases and J gave up 0 bases, with 11 bases separating them. Germline CDR1 is SQVTM and CDR2 is ANQGSEA. The CDR3 loop is CSVATMMNTEAFF. The CDR3 DNA is TGCAGCGTAGCTACTATGATGAACACTGAAGCTTTCTTT.

V gene TRBV2 combines with J gene TRBJ1-5; 9 nucleotides match TRBD1. CDR1 and CDR2 (germline): SNHLY, FYNNEI. After removal of 0 bases from V and 6 bases from J, the junction contained 9 bases not matched to a gene. This CDR3 contains 17 residues. The CDR3 reads CASSEARGTGSSQPQHF. CDR3 DNA: TGTGCCAGCAGTGAAGCCCGCGGGACAGGGTCGAGTCAGCCCCAGCATTTT.

This clone has just a few counts. This chain connects TRBV6-1 to TRBJ1-2, with 10 positions matching TRBD1. The CDR3 runs to 14 residues. With 10 bases clipped from V and 4 bases from J, the junction kept 9 bases outside the gene matches. Germline V gene sequence: CDR1 MNHNS, CDR2 SASEGT. The CDR3 sequence is CATSGQGVFYGYTF. The CDR3, as DNA: TGTGCCACCTCCGGACAGGGGGTATTCTATGGCTACACCTTC.

V and J are TRBV2 and TRBJ1-5; TRBD1 aligns across 11 bases. V was pared by 2 bases and J by 2 bases, with 8 bases of the junction left unmatched. This CDR3 spans 18 amino acids. Germline CDR1 is SNHLY and CDR2 is FYNNEI. As DNA, the CDR3 is TGTGCCAGCAGTGAACGACCGGGACAGGGGGTACGCAATCAGCCCCAGCATTTT. Translation gives CASSERPGQGVRNQPQHF.

CDR3 in amino acids: CASSFTSGGSSYNEQFF. As DNA, the CDR3 is TGTGCCAGCAGCTTCACTAGCGGGGGGAGCTCCTACAATGAGCAGTTCTTC. This chain uses TRBV7-2 with TRBJ2-1; 12 positions agree with TRBD2. Germline V lookup: CDR1 SGHTA, CDR2 FQGNSA. The V and J ends lost 3 bases and 0 bases, in that order; junction bases with no gene match: 3. There are 17 residues in the CDR3.

This chain links TRBV28 with TRBJ2-7, with a possible D match to TRBD2 (6 bases). V was pared by 5 bases and J by 2 bases, with 28 bases between. This CDR3 comprises 19 residues. Per germline, CDR1 MDHEN and CDR2 SYDVKM. The CDR3 nucleotides are TGTGCCAGCAGTCTTCCATCGTTAAAGGGACTCCATGCAGCCTACGAGCAGTACTTC. Encoded protein: CASSLPSLKGLHAAYEQYF.

The CDR3 loop reads CASSPTRDDYGYTF. In DNA, the CDR3 is TGTGCCAGCTCACCAACCAGGGATGACTATGGCTACACCTTC. The gene calls are TRBV18 and TRBJ1-2, with D possibly TRBD1 on 5 matching bases. Trimming removed 2 bases from V and 3 bases from J, with 10 bases in between. The CDR3 has 14 amino acids. The germline CDR1 and CDR2 sequences are KGHSH and LQKENI.

This clone was seen a single time. The chain carries TRBV4-1 and TRBJ2-1; D might be TRBD2 (7 bases). The CDR3 is 17 amino acids. Germline-derived CDR1 and CDR2 are MGHRA and YSYEKL. Trimming stripped 4 bases from V and 3 bases from J, with 19 bases between. CDR3 region: CASSLPPKGGDYNEQFF. DNA of the CDR3: TGCGCCAGCAGCCTTCCTCCCAAGGGGGGGGACTACAATGAGCAGTTCTTC.

This clone was counted between two and nine times. The chain uses TRBV28 and TRBJ1-4; TRBD1 is a possible D gene (6 bases). This CDR3 is built from 15 residues. V lost 8 bases, J lost 0 bases, and 13 bases lay in between. From germline, CDR1 is MDHEN and CDR2 SYDVKM. The CDR3: CASAGRGTTNEKLFF. The DNA of the CDR3 is TGTGCCAGCGCAGGGAGGGGGACAACTAATGAAAAACTGTTTTTT. Based on the CDR3 plus reference TRBV28 and TRBJ1-4, the full variable domain is DVKVTQSSRYLVKRTGEKVFLECVQDMDHENMFWYRQDPGLGLRLIYFSYDVKMKEKGDIPEGYSVSREKKERFSLILESASTNQTSMYLCASAGRGTTNEKLFFGSGTQLSVL.